Below, 22 T cell receptor beta chains from the same sample are listed, as sequenced in a study of blood T cell repertoires in COVID-19. TCRdb's copy holds only in-frame clones and misses some; the assay was immunoSEQ multiplex PCR. The profile shows a few hundred thousand clones, more than 75% of them singletons. Sequenced: peripheral blood. The receptors come from a woman in her seventies with COVID-19, enrolled during active disease.

This clone has a handful of counts. The chain couples TRBV7-2 to TRBJ1-2; 10 bases are a match to TRBD1. Trimming took 5 bases from V and 4 from J; bases not matched to a gene: 7. In germline, CDR1 is SGHTA, CDR2 FQGNSA. The CDR3 is 15 amino acids. The CDR3 region is CASSAPGQGTYGYTF. Written as DNA, the CDR3 is TGTGCCAGCAGCGCACCGGGACAGGGGACCTATGGCTACACCTTC.

The chain has TRBV10-3 and TRBJ2-1; D is undetermined. The germline V gene has CDR1 ENHRY and CDR2 SYGVKD. CDR3 length equals 12 residues. With 6 bases removed from V and 6 bases from J, the gap between germline ends came to 9 bases. CDR3 in amino acids: CAISGTGNEQFF. CDR3 nucleotides: TGTGCCATCAGCGGTACCGGCAATGAGCAGTTCTTC.

The chain carries TRBV4-1 and TRBJ2-3, with 7 bases lining up with TRBD1. Trimming at V came to 1 base and at J to 0 bases, leaving 13 bases not matched to a gene. The CDR3 totals 19 residues. Germline assignment: CDR1 MGHRA and CDR2 YSYEKL. The CDR3 DNA follows: TGCGCCAGCAGCCAAGCAGGCGTCCGACAGGGAATTAGCACAGATACGCAGTATTTT. It translates to CASSQAGVRQGISTDTQYF.

The chain couples TRBV14 to TRBJ2-1; maybe TRBD2 (5 bases). Trimming removed 4 bases from V and 4 bases from J, with 11 bases in between. The CDR3 runs 14 residues. Germline CDR1 and CDR2: SGHDN and FVKESK. CDR3 protein: CASSPGLTYNEQFF. The CDR3 nucleotides read TGTGCCAGCAGCCCGGGATTAACTTACAATGAGCAGTTCTTC. The full variable domain, with the rest looked up from reference TRBV14 and TRBJ2-1, is EAGVTQFPSHSVIEKGQTVTLRCDPISGHDNLYWYRRVMGKEIKFLLHFVKESKQDESGMPNNRFLAERTGGTYSTLKVQPAELEDSGVYFCASSPGLTYNEQFFGPGTRLTVL.

The CDR3: CASSRGLAGVGDTQYF. CDR3 DNA: TGTGCCAGCAGCCGAGGGTTAGCGGGAGTTGGAGATACGCAGTATTTT. The chain has TRBV7-8 and TRBJ2-3, with 9 bases lining up with TRBD2. There are 16 residues in the CDR3. J gave up 5 bases and V 5 bases, and 11 bases lay outside the gene matches. CDR1 and CDR2 from the germline V gene are SGHVS and FQNEAQ.

This chain links TRBV7-2 with TRBJ1-6; 8 bases are a match to TRBD1. J gave up 7 bases and V 5 bases, and 7 bases lay outside the gene matches. The germline V gene has CDR1 SGHTA and CDR2 FQGNSA. The length of the CDR3 is 15 residues. The CDR3 loop is CASSPGQGGNSPLHF. The CDR3 bases are TGTGCCAGCAGCCCCGGACAGGGTGGCAATTCACCCCTCCACTTT.

The chain carries TRBV19 and TRBJ1-2; 7 nucleotides match TRBD1. CDR3 size: 14 residues. The J segment lost 4 bases and the V segment lost 5 bases, leaving 7 bases of the junction unmatched. Looked up from germline, CDR1 is LNHDA and CDR2 is SQIVND (reference sequence). CDR3 DNA: TGTGCCAGTAGTCCGGAAAGGACAGGCTATGGCTACACCTTC. Residues: CASSPERTGYGYTF.

The DNA of the CDR3 is TGTGCCAGCAGGGGCCTCTACGAGCAGTACTTC. This encodes CASRGLYEQYF. V usage is TRBV28 and J usage is TRBJ2-7, with D hard to call. CDR1 is MDHEN and CDR2 is SYDVKM in the germline V gene. This CDR3 is built from 11 residues. V lost 6 bases, J lost 3 bases, and 6 bases lay in between.

V usage is TRBV6-5 and J usage is TRBJ2-7; D not certain. The CDR3 loop spans 11 amino acids. CDR1 is MNHEY, CDR2 SVGAGI, per germline. The V end was cut by 6 bases, the J end by 4 bases, with 7 bases between. The DNA of the CDR3 is TGTGCCAGCAGGGTAGAGTACGAGCAGTACTTC. Translating gives CASRVEYEQYF.

Only one count was recorded for this clone. The V call is TRBV5-1, the J call TRBJ2-6, with 8 bases identical to TRBD1. The germline CDR1 and CDR2 sequences are SGHRS and YFSETQ. The CDR3 length is 15 residues. V lost 1 base, J lost 8 bases, and 5 bases stayed unmatched. The chain's CDR3 is CASSLTGQGSNVLTF. For the CDR3, the DNA is TGCGCCAGCAGCTTGACCGGACAGGGATCCAACGTCCTGACTTTC. The whole variable domain, filled in from reference TRBV5-1 and TRBJ2-6, reads KAGVTQTPRYLIKTRGQQVTLSCSPISGHRSVSWYQQTPGQGLQFLFEYFSETQRNKGNFPGRFSGRQFSNSRSEMNVSTLELGDSALYLCASSLTGQGSNVLTFGAGSRLTVL.

The chain is built from TRBV10-3 and TRBJ2-7, with 8 bases identical to TRBD1. J was trimmed by 4 bases and V by 7 bases; bases with no gene match: 9. From germline, CDR1 is ENHRY and CDR2 SYGVKD. The CDR3 is 14 residues long. CDR3 nucleotides: TGTGCCATCAAGAATCAGGGGGCCGTATACGAGCAGTACTTC. Its translation is CAIKNQGAVYEQYF.

V is TRBV14 and J is TRBJ1-5; D is undetermined. The CDR3 is made up of 12 amino acids. The germline V and J ends were trimmed by 0 bases and 9 bases, with 6 bases remaining between them. CDR1 SGHDN and CDR2 FVKESK come from the germline V gene. The CDR3 DNA reads TGTGCCAGCAGCCAAGAACCCGGGCCCCAGCATTTT. Amino acid sequence: CASSQEPGPQHF.

The J gene is TRBJ1-1, the V gene TRBV18; the match to TRBD1 covers 8 bases. The length of the CDR3 is 15 residues. The J segment lost 2 bases and the V segment lost 5 bases, leaving 7 bases of the junction unmatched. Germline CDR1 is KGHSH and CDR2 is LQKENI. CDR3 amino acids: CASSSTGVANTEAFF. DNA for the CDR3: TGTGCCAGCTCATCGACAGGGGTAGCAAACACTGAAGCTTTCTTT.

The chain joins TRBV6-2 or TRBV6-3 to TRBJ2-3, with 13 bases fitting TRBD2. Germline CDR1 reads MNHEY; CDR2 reads SVGEGT. The V and J ends lost 0 bases and 12 bases, in that order; junction bases with no gene match: 21. The CDR3 runs 20 residues. The CDR3 sequence: CASSYSARTGLAGVMVGQYF. DNA for the CDR3: TGTGCCAGCAGTTACTCCGCTCGCACCGGACTAGCGGGAGTAATGGTGGGACAGTATTTT.

V usage is TRBV7-2 and J usage is TRBJ2-7, with TRBD1 matching over 11 bases. Germline CDR1 and CDR2: SGHTA and FQGNSA. The CDR3 spans 15 residues. V gave up 3 bases and J gave up 4 bases; unmatched junction bases: 5. The CDR3 sequence is CASSFGTGGEYEQYF. DNA of the CDR3: TGTGCCAGCAGCTTCGGGACAGGGGGTGAATACGAGCAGTACTTC.

This chain joins TRBV5-1 and TRBJ2-4; TRBD1 matches at 8 bases. From germline, CDR1 is SGHRS and CDR2 YFSETQ. The junction had 5 bases not matched to a gene; V was cut back by 3 bases and J by 3 bases. This CDR3 contains 15 residues. CDR3 nucleotide sequence: TGCGCCAGCAGCTCTGGACAGGGAGACAAAAACATTCAGTACTTC. Translating gives CASSSGQGDKNIQYF.

This sequence joins TRBV6-5 and TRBJ1-3; no reliable D call. Germline V gene sequence: CDR1 MNHEY, CDR2 SVGAGI. CDR3 length: 12 amino acids. The chain's CDR3 is CATRGSGNTIYF. The CDR3 coding sequence is TGTGCTACGAGAGGTTCTGGAAACACCATATATTTT.

The rearrangement joins TRBV4-1 to TRBJ1-6; D is undetermined. CDR1 is MGHRA and CDR2 is YSYEKL in the germline V gene. Trimming stripped 0 bases from V and 6 bases from J, with 9 bases between. This CDR3 spans 15 amino acids. CDR3 in DNA: TGCGCCAGCAGCCAAGATCGGGTAGTTAATTCACCCCTCCACTTT. Residues: CASSQDRVVNSPLHF.

This clone occurred a few times. This CDR3 is also generated by other DNA sequences in the sample. The rearrangement uses TRBV28 and TRBJ1-2, with D perhaps matching TRBD1 (5 bases). Germline CDR1 and CDR2: MDHEN and SYDVKM. The CDR3 is made up of 12 amino acids. V gave up 3 bases and J gave up 5 bases, with 7 bases separating them. CDR3 amino acids: CASSFQGYGYTF. The CDR3 coding sequence is TGTGCCAGCAGTTTCCAGGGTTATGGCTACACCTTC.

The chain carries TRBV11-3 and TRBJ1-4, with 9 positions matching TRBD1. The CDR3 is made up of 18 amino acids. Per the germline V gene, CDR1 is SGHNT and CDR2 is YENEEA. Losses at the gene ends were 5 bases for V and 8 bases for J; bases not matched to a gene: 18. The CDR3 protein is CASSQRQGGNFETEKLFF. The CDR3 DNA reads as TGTGCCAGCAGCCAAAGACAGGGGGGAAATTTTGAAACGGAAAAACTGTTTTTT.

The chain is built from TRBV19 and TRBJ2-1; D unclear. The CDR3 spans 13 residues. V lost 0 bases and J lost 13, with 13 bases in between. Germline values: CDR1 LNHDA, CDR2 SQIVND (reference sequence). The CDR3 nucleotides are TGTGCCAGTAGTATAGATCTGAACAGCCCTCAGTTCTTC. It codes for CASSIDLNSPQFF.

The chain joins TRBV4-1 to TRBJ2-7; unclear D gene. Trimming left V 1 base short and J 1 base short, with 8 bases between. There are 14 residues in the CDR3. Germline assignment: CDR1 MGHRA and CDR2 YSYEKL. The CDR3 here is CASSQVAKSYEQYF. The DNA for the CDR3 is TGCGCCAGCAGCCAAGTTGCGAAGTCCTACGAGCAGTACTTC.